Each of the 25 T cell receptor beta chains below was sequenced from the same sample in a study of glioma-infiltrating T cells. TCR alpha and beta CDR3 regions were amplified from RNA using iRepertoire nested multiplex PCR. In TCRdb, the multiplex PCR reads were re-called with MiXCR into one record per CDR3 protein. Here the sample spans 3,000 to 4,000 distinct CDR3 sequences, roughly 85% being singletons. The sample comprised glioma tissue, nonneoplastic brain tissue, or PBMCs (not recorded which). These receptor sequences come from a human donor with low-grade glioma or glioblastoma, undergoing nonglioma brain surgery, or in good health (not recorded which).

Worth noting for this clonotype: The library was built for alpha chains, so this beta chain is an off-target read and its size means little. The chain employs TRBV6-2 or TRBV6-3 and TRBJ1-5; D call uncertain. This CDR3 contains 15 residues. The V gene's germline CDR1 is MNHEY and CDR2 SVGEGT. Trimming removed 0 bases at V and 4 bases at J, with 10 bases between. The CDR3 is CASSYSAGRNQPQHF. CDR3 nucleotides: TGTGCCAGCAGTTACTCCGCGGGGAGGAATCAGCCCCAGCATTTT.

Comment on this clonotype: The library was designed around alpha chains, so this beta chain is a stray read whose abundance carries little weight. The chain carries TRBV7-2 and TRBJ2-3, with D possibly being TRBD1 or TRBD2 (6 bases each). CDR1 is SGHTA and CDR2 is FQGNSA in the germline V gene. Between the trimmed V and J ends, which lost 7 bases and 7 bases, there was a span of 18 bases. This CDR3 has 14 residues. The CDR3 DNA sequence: TGTGCCAGCACTAAAATCATGGGGGGCAATACGCAGTATTTT. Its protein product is CASTKIMGGNTQYF.

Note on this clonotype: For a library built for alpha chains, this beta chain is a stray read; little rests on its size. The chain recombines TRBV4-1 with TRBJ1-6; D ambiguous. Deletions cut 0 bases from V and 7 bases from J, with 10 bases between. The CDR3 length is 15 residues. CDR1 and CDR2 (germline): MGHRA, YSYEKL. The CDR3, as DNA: TGCGCCAGCAGCCAAGAGTGGCAGGCAAATTCACCCCTCCACTTT. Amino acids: CASSQEWQANSPLHF.

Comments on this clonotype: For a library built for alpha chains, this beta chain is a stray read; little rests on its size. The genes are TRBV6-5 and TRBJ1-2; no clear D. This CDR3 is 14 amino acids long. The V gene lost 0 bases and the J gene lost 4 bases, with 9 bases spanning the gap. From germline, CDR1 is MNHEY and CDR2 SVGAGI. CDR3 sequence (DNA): TGTGCCAGCAGTTACTCAAGGGAATCCTATGGCTACACCTTC. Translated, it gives CASSYSRESYGYTF.

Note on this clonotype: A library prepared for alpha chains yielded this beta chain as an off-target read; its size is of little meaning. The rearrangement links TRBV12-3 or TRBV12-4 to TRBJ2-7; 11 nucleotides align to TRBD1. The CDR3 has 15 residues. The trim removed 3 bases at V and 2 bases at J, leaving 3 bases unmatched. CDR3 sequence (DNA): TGTGCCAGCAGTTTTGGGACAGGGGGAACCTACGAGCAGTACTTC. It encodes CASSFGTGGTYEQYF.

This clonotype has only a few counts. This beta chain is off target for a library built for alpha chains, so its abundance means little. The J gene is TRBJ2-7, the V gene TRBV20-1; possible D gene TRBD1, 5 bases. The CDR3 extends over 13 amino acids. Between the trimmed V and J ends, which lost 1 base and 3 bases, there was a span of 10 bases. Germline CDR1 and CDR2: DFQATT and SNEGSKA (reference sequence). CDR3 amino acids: CSARGGRDYEQYF. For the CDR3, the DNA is TGCAGTGCTAGAGGCGGCAGGGACTACGAGCAGTACTTC.

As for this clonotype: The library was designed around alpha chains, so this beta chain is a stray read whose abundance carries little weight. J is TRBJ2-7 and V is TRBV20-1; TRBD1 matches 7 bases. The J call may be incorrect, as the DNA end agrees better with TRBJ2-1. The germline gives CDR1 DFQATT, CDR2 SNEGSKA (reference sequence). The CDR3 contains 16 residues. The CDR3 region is CSAQTPDRRLVDEQFF. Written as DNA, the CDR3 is TGCAGTGCTCAAACCCCGGACAGGCGTTTAGTGGATGAGCAGTTCTTC.

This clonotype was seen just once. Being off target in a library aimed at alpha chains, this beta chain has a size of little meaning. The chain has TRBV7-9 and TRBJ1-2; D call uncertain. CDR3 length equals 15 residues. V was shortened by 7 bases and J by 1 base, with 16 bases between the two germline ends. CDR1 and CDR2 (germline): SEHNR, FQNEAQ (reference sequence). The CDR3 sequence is CASNTLVNLNYGYTF. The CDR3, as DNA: TGTGCCAGCAACACGCTCGTCAACCTTAACTATGGCTACACCTTC. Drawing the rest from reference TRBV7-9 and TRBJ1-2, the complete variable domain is DTGVSQNPRHKITKRGQNVTFRCDPISEHNRLYWYRQTLGQGPEFLTYFQNEAQLEKSRLLSDRFSAERPKGSFSTLEIQRTEQGDSAMYLCASNTLVNLNYGYTFGSGTRLTVV.

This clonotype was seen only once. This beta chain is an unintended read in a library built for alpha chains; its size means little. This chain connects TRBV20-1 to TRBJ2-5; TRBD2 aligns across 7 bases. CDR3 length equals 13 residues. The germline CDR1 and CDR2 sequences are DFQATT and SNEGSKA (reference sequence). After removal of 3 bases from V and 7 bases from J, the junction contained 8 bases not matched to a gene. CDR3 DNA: TGCAGTGCTAGCCCCGGGACTATGGGGACCCAGTACTTC. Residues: CSASPGTMGTQYF.

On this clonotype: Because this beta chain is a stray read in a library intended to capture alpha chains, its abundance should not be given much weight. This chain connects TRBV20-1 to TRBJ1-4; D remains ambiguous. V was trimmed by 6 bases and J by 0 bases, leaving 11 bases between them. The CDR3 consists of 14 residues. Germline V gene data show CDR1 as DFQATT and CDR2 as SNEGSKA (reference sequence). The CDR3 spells CSASRHSTNEKLFF. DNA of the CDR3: TGCAGTGCGAGTAGACATTCAACTAATGAAAAACTGTTTTTT.

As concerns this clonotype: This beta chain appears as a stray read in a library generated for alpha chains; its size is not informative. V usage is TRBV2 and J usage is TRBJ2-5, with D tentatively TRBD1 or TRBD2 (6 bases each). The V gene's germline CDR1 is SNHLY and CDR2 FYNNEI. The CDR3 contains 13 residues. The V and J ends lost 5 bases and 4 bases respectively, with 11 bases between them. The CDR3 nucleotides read TGTGCCAGCAGTTCAGGGGAGGCAGAGACCCAGTACTTC. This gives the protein CASSSGEAETQYF.

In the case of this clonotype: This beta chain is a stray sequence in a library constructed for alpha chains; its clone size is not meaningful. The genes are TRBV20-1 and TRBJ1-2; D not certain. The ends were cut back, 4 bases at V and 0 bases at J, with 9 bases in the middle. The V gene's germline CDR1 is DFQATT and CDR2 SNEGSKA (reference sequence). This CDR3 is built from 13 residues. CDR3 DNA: TGCAGTGCTACGGGTACCACTAACTATGGCTACACCTTC. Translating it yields CSATGTTNYGYTF.

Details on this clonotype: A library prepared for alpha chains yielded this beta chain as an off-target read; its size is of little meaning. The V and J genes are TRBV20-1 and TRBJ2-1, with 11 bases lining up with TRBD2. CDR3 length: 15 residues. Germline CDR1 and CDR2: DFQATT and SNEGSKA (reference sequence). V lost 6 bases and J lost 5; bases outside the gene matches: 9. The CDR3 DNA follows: TGCAGTGCCCCATCGGGGACTAGCGGTAACAATGAGCAGTTCTTC. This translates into CSAPSGTSGNNEQFF.

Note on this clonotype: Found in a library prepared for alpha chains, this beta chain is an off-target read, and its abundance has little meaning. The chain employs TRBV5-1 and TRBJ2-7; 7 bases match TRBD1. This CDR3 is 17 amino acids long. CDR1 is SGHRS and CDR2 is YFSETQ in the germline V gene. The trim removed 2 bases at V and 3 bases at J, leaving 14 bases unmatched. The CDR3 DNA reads TGCGCCAGCAGCTTTCCCTCGAACAGGGGAAAGGACTACGAGCAGTACTTC. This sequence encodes CASSFPSNRGKDYEQYF.

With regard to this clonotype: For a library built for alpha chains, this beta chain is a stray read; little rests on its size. The DNA for the CDR3 is TGTGCCAGCAGCCCTTCGTCGAACTATGGCTACACCTTC. Its translation: CASSPSSNYGYTF. The gene calls are TRBV28 and TRBJ1-2; D call uncertain. V lost 6 bases to trimming and J lost 2 bases, with 10 bases between them. CDR1 and CDR2 (germline): MDHEN, SYDVKM. This CDR3 contains 13 residues.

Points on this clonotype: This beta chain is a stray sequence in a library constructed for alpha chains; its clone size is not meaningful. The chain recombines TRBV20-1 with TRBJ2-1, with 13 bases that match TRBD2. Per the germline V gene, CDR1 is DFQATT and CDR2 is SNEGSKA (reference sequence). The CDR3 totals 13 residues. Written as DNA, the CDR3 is TGCAGCGTTGGACTAGCGGGAGCAACTGAGCAGTTCTTC. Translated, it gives CSVGLAGATEQFF.

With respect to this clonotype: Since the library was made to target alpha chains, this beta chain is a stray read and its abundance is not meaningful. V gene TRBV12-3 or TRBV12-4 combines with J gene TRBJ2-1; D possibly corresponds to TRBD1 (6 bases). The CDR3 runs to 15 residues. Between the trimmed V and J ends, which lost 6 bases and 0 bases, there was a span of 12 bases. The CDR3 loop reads CASRGHLGSYNEQFF. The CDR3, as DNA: TGTGCCAGCAGGGGACACCTCGGCTCCTACAATGAGCAGTTCTTC.

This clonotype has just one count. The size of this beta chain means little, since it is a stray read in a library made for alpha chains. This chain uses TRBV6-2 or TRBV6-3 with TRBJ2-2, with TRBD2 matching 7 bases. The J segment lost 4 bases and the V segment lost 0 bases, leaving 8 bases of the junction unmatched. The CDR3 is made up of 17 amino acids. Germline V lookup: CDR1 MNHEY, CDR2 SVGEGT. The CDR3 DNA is TGTGCCAGCAGTTACTCGAAAGGGACTACTATCACCGGGGAGCTGTTTTTT. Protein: CASSYSKGTTITGELFF.

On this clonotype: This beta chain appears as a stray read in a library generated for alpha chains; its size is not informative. The CDR3 here is CASSFIGAGSPLHF. CDR3 nucleotide sequence: TGTGCCAGCAGTTTTATAGGGGCGGGTTCACCCCTCCACTTT. The V and J genes are TRBV27 and TRBJ1-6; D is possibly TRBD1 (5 bases). Trimming left V 3 bases short and J 9 bases short, with 12 bases between. Germline V CDR1 and CDR2: MNHEY, SMNVEV (reference sequence). The CDR3 contains 14 residues.

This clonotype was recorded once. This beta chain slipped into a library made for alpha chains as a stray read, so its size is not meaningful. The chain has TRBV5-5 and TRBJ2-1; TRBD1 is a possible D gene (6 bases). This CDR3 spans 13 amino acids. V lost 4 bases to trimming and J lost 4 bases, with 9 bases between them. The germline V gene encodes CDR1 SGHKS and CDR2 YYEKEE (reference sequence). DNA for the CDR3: TGTGCCAGCAGCATGGACAGTTACAATGAGCAGTTCTTC. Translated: CASSMDSYNEQFF.

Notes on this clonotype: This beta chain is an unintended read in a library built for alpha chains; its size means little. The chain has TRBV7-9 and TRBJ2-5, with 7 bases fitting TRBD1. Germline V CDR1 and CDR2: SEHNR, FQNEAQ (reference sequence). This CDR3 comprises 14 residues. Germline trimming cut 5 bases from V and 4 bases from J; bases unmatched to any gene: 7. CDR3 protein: CASSTEWDRETQYF. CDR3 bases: TGTGCCAGCAGCACCGAATGGGACAGAGAGACCCAGTACTTC. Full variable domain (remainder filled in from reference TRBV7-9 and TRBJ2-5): DTGVSQNPRHKITKRGQNVTFRCDPISEHNRLYWYRQTLGQGPEFLTYFQNEAQLEKSRLLSDRFSAERPKGSFSTLEIQRTEQGDSAMYLCASSTEWDRETQYFGPGTRLLVL.

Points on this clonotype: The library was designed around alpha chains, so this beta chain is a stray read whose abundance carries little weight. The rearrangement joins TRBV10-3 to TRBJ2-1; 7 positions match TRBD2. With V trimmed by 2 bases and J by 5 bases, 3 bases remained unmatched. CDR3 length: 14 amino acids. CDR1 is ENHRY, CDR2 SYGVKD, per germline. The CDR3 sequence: CAISEQRDDNEQFF. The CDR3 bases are TGTGCCATCAGTGAGCAGCGGGACGACAATGAGCAGTTCTTC.

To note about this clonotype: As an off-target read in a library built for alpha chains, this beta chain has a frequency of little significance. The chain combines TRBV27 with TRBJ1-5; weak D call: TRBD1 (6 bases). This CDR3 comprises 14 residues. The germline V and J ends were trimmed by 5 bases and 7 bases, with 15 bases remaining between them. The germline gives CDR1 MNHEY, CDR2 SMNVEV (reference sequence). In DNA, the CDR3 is TGTGCCAGCAGTCCACGATCACAGGGACAGCCCCAGCATTTT. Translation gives CASSPRSQGQPQHF.

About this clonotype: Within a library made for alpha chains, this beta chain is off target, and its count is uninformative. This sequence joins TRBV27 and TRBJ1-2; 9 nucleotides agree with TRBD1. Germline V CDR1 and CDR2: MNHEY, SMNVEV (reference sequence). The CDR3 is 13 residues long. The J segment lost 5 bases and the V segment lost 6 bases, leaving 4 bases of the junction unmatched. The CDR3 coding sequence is TGTGCCAGCAGGCAAGGGACAGGGTATGGCTACACCTTC. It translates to CASRQGTGYGYTF.

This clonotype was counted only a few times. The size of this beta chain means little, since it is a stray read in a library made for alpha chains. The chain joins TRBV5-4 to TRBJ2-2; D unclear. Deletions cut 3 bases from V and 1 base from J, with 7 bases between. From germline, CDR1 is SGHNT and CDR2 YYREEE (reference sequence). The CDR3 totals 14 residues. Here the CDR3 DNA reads TGTGCCAGCAGCTACAGCGTGAACACCGGGGAGCTGTTTTTT. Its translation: CASSYSVNTGELFF.